Below, one T cell receptor beta chain is given with its context. Its binding antigen is unknown. No clone much larger than this one lies a single base away; base qualities are absent. Sorted unstimulated T cells and proliferating T cells recovered from mixed lymphocyte reactions were subjected to TCRbeta CDR3 sequencing. Fresh whole blood from ten HLA-typed healthy donors served as the source for isolating PBMCs. Receptor amplification or capture employed the immunoSEQ multiplex PCR assay. Roughly 10^5 TCR templates per sample were assayed on the deep sequencing platform. Genomic DNA extracted from sorted T cells was used for TCRbeta CDR3 sequencing. Processing in the source paper ran as follows. The R programming language was used for clonal analysis of the TCRbeta CDR3 data. Alloreactive CD4+ and CD8+ clones were defined by comparing unstimulated samples with post-reaction CFSE-low samples. Regulatory or non-regulatory origin was assigned to alloreactive CD4+ clones by matching of sequences to sorted unstimulated Treg and non-Treg repertoires. Drawn from immuneACCESS, this table holds only the in-frame rearrangements with V and J called that TCRdb kept. Clones are partly lost; checked studies trace under half to an unresolved V gene and leave the rest unexplained. V and J calls and clone size are given by that table; D and trimming were obtained from the DNA. The sample contains 70,000 to 95,000 clones, over 85% of them found a single time. The ten largest clonotypes hold approximately 5.9% of the sample.

This entry belongs to a study of siplizumab effects on memory and regulatory T cells (dated by TCRdb to the late 2010s). In terms of the full investigation: The study looked at the effect of siplizumab, an anti-CD2 antibody, on alloreactive T-cell subsets in allogeneic mixed lymphocyte reactions made from human PBMCs.

From the germline V gene, CDR1 is SNHLY and CDR2 is FYNNEI. The CDR3 runs 14 residues from the cysteine to the phenylalanine. The sequence is cut down to CDR3 DNA, 42 bases in frame from base 1. The V and J ends are trimmed by 2 bases and 4 bases, leaving 11 bases between them. The full study reports these points: Unstimulated naive T cells appeared to be more diverse than memory T cells, and naive cells seemed to make a substantial contribution to the alloresponse. Whether proliferating Tregs from siplizumab cultures actually had suppressive function was not functionally confirmed. Siplizumab significantly lowered the cumulative frequency of alloreactive sequences that could be traced to unstimulated CD4+ memory T cells. Sequences below about 10^-5 frequency were poorly captured, so only a minor fraction of alloreactive clones could be mapped to unstimulated subsets. Roughly 80-97% of proliferating CD4+ or CD8+ clones could not be assigned a naive or memory phenotype. In reactions with siplizumab, an average of about 62% of mappable alloreactive CD4+ clones were Treg-derived, compared with about 27% in control reactions.

The rearrangement joined TRBV2 to TRBJ1-1; TRBD1 might be the D gene, on 5 matching bases. This clonotype originated in a human donor in good health. Sequenced sample: CD8+ T cells sorted from blood. The sequenced DNA: TGTGCCAGCAGTGAATGGGGGGGATCCACTGAAGCTTTCTTT. Translated, it reads CASSEWGGSTEAFF.